Sequencing of this T cell receptor (beta chain) was carried out in a study of control samples from healthy donors and cancer patients. Sequencing used immunoSEQ multiplex PCR; TCRdb keeps in-frame clones, though not all of them. The sample consists of 150,000 to 180,000 clones, 94% of them appearing once. The V gene lost 5 bases and the J gene lost 4 bases, with 12 bases spanning the gap. CDR1 is WSHSY and CDR2 is SAAADI in the germline V gene. CDR3 length: 15 amino acids. The sample taken for sequencing was blood. The J gene is TRBJ2-6, the V gene TRBV10-2; the D gene is possibly TRBD2 (5 bases). This sequence was found in a man in his forties or fifties in good health. DNA of the CDR3: TGCGCCAGCAGTAACCCGGGGTACGGGGCCAACGTCCTGACTTTC. This sequence encodes CASSNPGYGANVLTF.